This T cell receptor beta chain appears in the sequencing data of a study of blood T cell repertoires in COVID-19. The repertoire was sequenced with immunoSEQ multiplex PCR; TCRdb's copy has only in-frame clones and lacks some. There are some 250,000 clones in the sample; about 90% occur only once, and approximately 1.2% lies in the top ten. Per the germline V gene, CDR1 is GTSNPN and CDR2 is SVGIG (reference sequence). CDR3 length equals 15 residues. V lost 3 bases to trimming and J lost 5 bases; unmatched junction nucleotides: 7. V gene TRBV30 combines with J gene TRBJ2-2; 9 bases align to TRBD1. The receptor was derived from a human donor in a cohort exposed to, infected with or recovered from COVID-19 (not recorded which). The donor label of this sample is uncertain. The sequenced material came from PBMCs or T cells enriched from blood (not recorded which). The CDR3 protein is CAWSQGTGWTGELFF. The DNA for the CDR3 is TGTGCCTGGAGCCAGGGGACAGGGTGGACCGGGGAGCTGTTTTTT.